This T cell receptor beta chain was captured in a study of shared clonotypes between healthy human individuals (TCRdb year 2020). For the wider study: Two women and a few men aged 18 to 49 years were included in the cohort. For each donor, CD4 naive and CD4 memory were each given three plates, CD8 naive was given two plates, and CD8 memory was given one plate. The study deeply sequenced blood TCR repertoires of several healthy adults to estimate repertoire size and the extent of clonotype sharing between individuals. To increase sequencing depth and limit assay-specific biases, TCR repertoire library preparation and sequencing were carried out by different laboratories using diverse techniques. Each donor's leukapheresis produced roughly between roughly 0.85 and 9 billion PBMCs. Beyond this particular receptor, the publication reports: Pairwise subsampling indicated that sequencing depth was expected to affect the degree of clonotype sharing among donors. Rarefaction of sorted-subset datasets indicated incomplete sequencing despite the large sequencing depth. Across a few donors, about 5.2% of naive CD4, 3% to 3.5% of naive CD8, around 2.1% of memory CD4, and approximately 0.42% of memory CD8 clonotypes were shared. Higher generation probabilities were observed for clonotypes shared by all four sorted-subset donors than for non-shared clonotypes. Sampling was restricted to blood, and TCR repertoires in tissue are likely to differ from TCR repertoires in blood. Naive subsets generally had larger estimated clonotype richness than memory subsets. Because the study included a small number of donors, the genetic and exposure-history diversity represented was limited.

As concerns this clone: Its target antigen remains unknown. There are no base qualities to consult, and no much larger clone falls within one base.

Using the deep immunoSEQ assay, multiplex PCR amplified TCR CDR3 regions from genomic DNA. Genomic DNA extracted from each cell subset was distributed evenly over all wells of several immunoSEQ 96-well plates, and each plate served as one replicate. For sorted subsets, 150 to 200 ng genomic DNA, equal to some 28,000 T cell genomes, was loaded into each replicate PCR. Purified libraries were measured with a Qubit 3.0 fluorometer, size-checked on a Bioanalyzer 2100, and measured again with the KAPA Library Quantification kit. Every immunoSEQ 96-well plate was sequenced on a separate single-read 150-cycle Illumina NextSeq 550 flow cell. Processing in the source paper ran as follows. Because the immunoSEQ output held only junctional sequences and lacked quality scores, the filtering could not match the filtering applied to full-length reads. To assign V/J genes and CDR3, sequences were annotated using PyIR, a Python wrapper for IgBLAST v1.9, with IMGT germline references. Reads with weak V/J assignments (E-value above 1e-6), missing CDR3, stop codons, out-of-frame junctions, or ambiguous translated residues were removed. V3J clonotypes were defined by identical inferred V gene, J gene, and CDR3 amino acid sequence. To compute the percentage overlap between repertoires, the number of shared unique clonotypes was divided by the size of the smaller repertoire. Repertoire richness was assessed with RTK rarefaction, the Chao1 estimator, and Recon v2.1 estimates of unobserved clonotypes. OLGA was used to compute generation probabilities for all TCRbeta clonotypes that the gDNA method yielded from a few donors. The table was pulled from immuneACCESS by TCRdb, which kept in-frame rearrangements only. Such tables lose some clones; where checked, under half of the loss comes from unresolved V genes, and the rest has no known cause. The V and J calls and clone size are taken from that table; D and trimming were inferred from the DNA. This sample has about 1 million clones in its table, and about 74% of those were observed once. The ten largest clones capture roughly 1.5% of the sample.

Donors were healthy HIV-negative adults with no recently reported acute infections or vaccinations. Every donor was a Caucasian adult living in Nashville, Tennessee, USA. CD4+ T cells were enriched through magnetic negative selection, after which naive cells were positively selected on CD45RA and the remaining negative fraction served as the memory subset. Blood was obtained by leukapheresis, after which PBMCs were separated by Ficoll-Histopaque density gradient centrifugation and cryopreserved in liquid nitrogen vapor phase. Analytical flow cytometry was used to check the purity and quantity of each magnetically sorted T cell population. Genomic DNA was isolated from each sorted fraction and quantified by UV absorbance on a Nanodrop 2000c. CDR1 and CDR2 are read off the germline V gene (reference sequence) as MNHEY and SMNVEV. Counted from cysteine to phenylalanine, this CDR3 has 16 amino acids. The CDR3 DNA has 48 bases and is translated from base 1. V lost 5 bases and J lost 4 bases, and the count of bases not matched to a germline gene is 6.

The chain joins TRBV27 to TRBJ2-3; TRBD2 fits 13 bases in the junction. The TCR sequence derives from a man aged 18 to 30 in good health. The specimen sequenced was memory CD4+ T cells sorted from blood. The sample's cell subset or site label, in plain terms: CD45RA-negative fraction. The CDR3 protein: CASSLRTSGSPDTQYF. Here is the DNA: TGTGCCAGCAGTCTTAGGACTAGCGGGAGTCCAGATACGCAGTATTTT.